This T cell receptor beta chain was documented in a study of blood T cell repertoires in COVID-19. TCRdb's table, derived via immunoSEQ multiplex PCR, lists solely in-frame clones and lacks some. Of some 220,000 clones listed, 80% to 90% are singletons. The sample taken for sequencing was peripheral blood. The receptor's source is a man aged 50 or older who had recovered from COVID-19.

DNA for the CDR3: TGTGCCAGCAGCCAACGGGGCGGGGCGAATGAAAAACTGTTTTTT. Protein sequence: CASSQRGGANEKLFF. The chain employs TRBV3-1 (or the pseudogene TRBV3-2) and TRBJ1-4; a possible D gene is TRBD1 (5 bases). The CDR3 spans 15 residues. Trimming took 2 bases from V and 5 from J, leaving 12 bases between them. CDR1 and CDR2 (germline): LGHDT, YNNKEL (reference sequence).